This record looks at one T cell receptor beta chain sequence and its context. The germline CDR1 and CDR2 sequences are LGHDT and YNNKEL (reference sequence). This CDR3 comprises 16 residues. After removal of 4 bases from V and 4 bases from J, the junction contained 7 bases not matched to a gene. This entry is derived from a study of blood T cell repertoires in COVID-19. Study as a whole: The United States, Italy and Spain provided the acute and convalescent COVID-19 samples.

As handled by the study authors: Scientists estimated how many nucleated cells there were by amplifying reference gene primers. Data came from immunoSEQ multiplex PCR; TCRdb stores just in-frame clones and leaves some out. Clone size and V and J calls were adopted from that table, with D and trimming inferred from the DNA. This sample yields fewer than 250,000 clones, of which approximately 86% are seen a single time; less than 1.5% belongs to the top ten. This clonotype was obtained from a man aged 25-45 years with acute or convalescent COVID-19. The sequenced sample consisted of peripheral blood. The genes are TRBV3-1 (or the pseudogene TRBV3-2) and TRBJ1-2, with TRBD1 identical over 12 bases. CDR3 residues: CASSRAGQGAFYGYTF. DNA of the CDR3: TGTGCCAGCAGCCGAGCGGGACAGGGGGCTTTCTATGGCTACACCTTC.